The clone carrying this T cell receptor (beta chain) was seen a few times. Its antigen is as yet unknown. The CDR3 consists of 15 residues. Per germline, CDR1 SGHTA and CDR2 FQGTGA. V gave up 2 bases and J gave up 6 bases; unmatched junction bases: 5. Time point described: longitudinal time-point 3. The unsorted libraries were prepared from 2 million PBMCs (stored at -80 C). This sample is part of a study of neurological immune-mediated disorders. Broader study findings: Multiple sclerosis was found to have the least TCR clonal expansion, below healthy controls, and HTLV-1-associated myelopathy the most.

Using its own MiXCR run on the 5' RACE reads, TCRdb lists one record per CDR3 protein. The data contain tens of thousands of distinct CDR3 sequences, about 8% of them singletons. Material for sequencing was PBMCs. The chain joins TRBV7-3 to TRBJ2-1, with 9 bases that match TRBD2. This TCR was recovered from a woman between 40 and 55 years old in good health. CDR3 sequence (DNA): TGTGCCAGCAGCTTACTGGCGGGAGGGTTCAATGAGCAGTTCTTC. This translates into CASSLLAGGFNEQFF.